The 11 T cell receptor beta chains below all came from one sample that was sequenced in a study of CD8+ T cells in alopecia areata. Reverse transcribed after extraction, RNA yielded cDNA as the sequencing template. Sequenced by immunoSEQ multiplex PCR; TCRdb stores in-frame clones only, minus some. The repertoire includes some 180,000 clones, approximately 62% of them detected once, and over 1.5% sits in the top ten. The material sequenced was CD4+ T cells sorted from blood, taken at week 0. These receptors all stem from a human donor with alopecia areata.

The rearrangement uses TRBV11-3 and TRBJ2-1; TRBD2 aligns across 7 bases. V trimming: 0 bases; J trimming: 1 base; junction bases outside the gene matches: 6. The CDR3 extends over 17 amino acids. CDR1 and CDR2 (germline): SGHNT, YENEEA. As DNA, the CDR3 is TGTGCCAGCAGCTTAGAGGCGGGGCGGGGGTCCTACAATGAGCAGTTCTTC. Its translation: CASSLEAGRGSYNEQFF.

The rearrangement joins TRBV18 to TRBJ1-2, with no clear D. Germline values: CDR1 KGHSH, CDR2 LQKENI. The CDR3 is made up of 13 amino acids. V lost 1 base to trimming and J lost 6 bases, with 9 bases between them. CDR3 sequence: CASSPHPRNGYTF. CDR3 DNA: TGTGCCAGCTCACCACACCCAAGAAATGGCTACACCTTC.

This clone was found a few times. DNA for the CDR3: TGCAGCGTCACTCGACCTCTAACCTACGAGCAGTACTTC. Amino acids: CSVTRPLTYEQYF. The chain uses TRBV29-1 and TRBJ2-7; D is unresolved. Per germline, CDR1 SQVTM and CDR2 ANQGSEA. The CDR3 contains 13 residues. V lost 6 bases and J 2 bases, leaving 14 bases between the germline ends.

This clone was found a few times. The chain links TRBV5-1 to TRBJ1-5; D may be TRBD1 (6 bases). The CDR3 runs to 14 residues. V was shortened by 4 bases and J by 5 bases, with 13 bases between the two germline ends. Per the germline V gene, CDR1 is SGHRS and CDR2 is YFSETQ. The CDR3 coding sequence is TGCGCCAGCAGCCCGCTCGGGGGCGATCAGCCCCAGCATTTT. It is translated as CASSPLGGDQPQHF.

The J gene is TRBJ2-4, the V gene TRBV2; no reliable D call. Trimming removed 3 bases at V and 0 bases at J, with 12 bases between. The CDR3 contains 16 residues. Germline loops: CDR1 SNHLY, CDR2 FYNNEI. DNA of the CDR3: TGTGCCAGCAGTGAGATGAACAGAATAGCCAAAAACATTCAGTACTTC. This translates into CASSEMNRIAKNIQYF. Looking up the rest from reference TRBV2 and TRBJ2-4 gives the full variable domain: EPEVTQTPSHQVTQMGQEVILRCVPISNHLYFYWYRQILGQKVEFLVSFYNNEISEKSEIFDDQFSVERPDGSNFTLKIRSTKLEDSAMYFCASSEMNRIAKNIQYFGAGTRLSVL.

V is TRBV19 and J is TRBJ2-3; weak D call: TRBD2 (6 bases). This CDR3 is built from 14 residues. Germline V gene lookup returns CDR1 LNHDA and CDR2 SQIVND (reference sequence). V gave up 6 bases and J gave up 3 bases, with 13 bases separating them. CDR3 sequence (DNA): TGTGCCAGTAGATCTACAGGAGGGACAGATACGCAGTATTTT. Encoded protein: CASRSTGGTDTQYF. Full variable domain (remainder filled in from reference TRBV19 and TRBJ2-3): DGGITQSPKYLFRKEGQNVTLSCEQNLNHDAMYWYRQDPGQGLRLIYYSQIVNDFQKGDIAEGYSVSREKKESFPLTVTSAQKNPTAFYLCASRSTGGTDTQYFGPGTRLTVL.

This chain joins TRBV4-3 and TRBJ2-3; 8 positions agree with TRBD2. The CDR3 is 15 residues long. Per the germline V gene, CDR1 is LGHNA and CDR2 is YSLEER. After removal of 3 bases from V and 5 bases from J, the junction contained 7 bases not matched to a gene. For the CDR3, the DNA is TGCGCCAGCAGCCAGGGAGGACTAGCTGTAGATACGCAGTATTTT. Its translation: CASSQGGLAVDTQYF.

The chain carries TRBV4-3 and TRBJ2-7; 8 nucleotides line up with TRBD1. The CDR3 sequence is 16 residues long. Losses at the gene ends were 0 bases for V and 3 bases for J; bases not matched to a gene: 7. Germline V gene sequence: CDR1 LGHNA, CDR2 YSLEER. The CDR3 sequence is CASSQDYEDRVYEQYF. CDR3 coding DNA: TGCGCCAGCAGCCAAGATTACGAGGACAGGGTCTACGAGCAGTACTTC.

The rearrangement joins TRBV27 to TRBJ1-2, with a tentative D call TRBD1 (6 bases). The V end was cut by 5 bases, the J end by 6 bases, with 16 bases between. In germline, CDR1 is MNHEY, CDR2 SMNVEV (reference sequence). This CDR3 spans 14 amino acids. The CDR3 here is CASSNLQGFDGYTF. DNA of the CDR3: TGTGCCAGCAGTAATCTACAGGGTTTCGATGGCTACACCTTC.

V gene TRBV27 combines with J gene TRBJ1-5; a possible D gene is TRBD1 (5 bases). V lost 6 bases, J lost 6 bases, and 15 bases lay in between. The length of the CDR3 is 14 residues. Germline V gene sequence: CDR1 MNHEY, CDR2 SMNVEV (reference sequence). As DNA, the CDR3 is TGTGCCAGCAGCTGGGACCAGAGGAGTCAGCCCCAGCATTTT. Protein: CASSWDQRSQPQHF.

This chain joins TRBV29-1 and TRBJ1-6, with D perhaps TRBD1 (5 bases). Germline CDR1 and CDR2: SQVTM and ANQGSEA. The length of the CDR3 is 15 residues. CDR3 protein: CRGGWVSSYNSPLHF. CDR3 coding DNA: TGCAGGGGGGGATGGGTGAGCTCCTATAATTCACCCCTCCACTTT. Using reference TRBV29-1 and TRBJ1-6 for the parts outside the CDR3, the full variable domain is SAVISQKPSRDICQRGTSLTIQCQVDSQVTMMFWYRQQPGQSLTLIATANQGSEATYESGFVIDKFPISRPNLTFSTLTVSNMSPEDSSIYLCRGGWVSSYNSPLHFGNGTRLTVT.